A selection of T cell receptor beta chains follows, all from one sample in a study of T cells in Graves' hyperthyroidism and ophthalmopathy. TCRdb fed the multiplex PCR reads into MiXCR, producing one record per CDR3 protein. Of under 350,000 distinct CDR3 sequences in the sample, more than 15% are singletons; the top ten hold about 50%. The sequencing sample was made of blood. Receptors originate from a woman aged 60-75 years with Graves' ophthalmopathy. The CDR3 runs from the conserved cysteine through the conserved F or W. D genes are given only for firm matches. Clone size is not always given. Where it is, it says once, few, many or a class for expanded clones.

J: TRBJ2-1
size: NA
V: TRBV5-1
length: 16
D: NA
CDR3: CASSTEGSGVYNEQFF
DNA: TGCGCCAGCAGCACGGAAGGGTCCGGCGTTTACAATGAGCAGTTCTTC

J: TRBJ2-7
size: many
V: TRBV27
length: 13
D: NA
CDR3: CASSIRRAYEQYF
DNA: TGTGCCAGCTCAATAAGACGGGCCTACGAGCAGTACTTC

J: TRBJ1-4
size: many
V: TRBV9
length: 14
D: TRBD1
CDR3: CASSEGRGSEKLFF
DNA: TGTGCCAGCAGCGAGGGCAGGGGGTCTGAAAAACTGTTTTTT

J: TRBJ2-3
size: NA
V: TRBV9
length: 16
D: TRBD2
CDR3: CASSVVAGGRSDTQYF
DNA: TGTGCCAGCAGCGTAGTAGCGGGGGGGCGGTCAGATACGCAGTATTTT

J: TRBJ2-7
size: few
V: TRBV6-2/TRBV6-3
length: 16
D: NA
CDR3: CASSSFVGFRDYEQYF
DNA: TGTGCCAGCAGTTCCTTTGTTGGTTTCCGGGACTACGAGCAGTACTTC

J: TRBJ2-7
size: many
V: TRBV2
length: 12
D: NA
CDR3: CASSDAGPEQYF
DNA: TGTGCCAGCAGTGATGCAGGGCCCGAGCAGTACTTC

J: TRBJ2-6
size: NA
V: TRBV28
length: 12
D: NA
CDR3: CASSPLANVLTF
DNA: TGTGCCAGCAGCCCCCTGGCCAACGTCCTGACTTTC

J: TRBJ2-2
size: NA
V: TRBV19
length: 16
D: NA
CDR3: CASSIPQTRNTGELFF
DNA: TGTGCCAGTAGTATCCCCCAGACCCGGAACACCGGGGAGCTGTTTTTT

J: TRBJ1-1
size: many
V: TRBV7-9
length: 12
D: NA
CDR3: CASSLAGVEAFF
DNA: TGTGCCAGCAGCTTAGCGGGGGTCGAAGCTTTCTTT

J: TRBJ2-7
size: few
V: TRBV29-1
length: 14
D: NA
CDR3: CSVGGVLSSYEQYF
DNA: TGCAGCGTTGGGGGGGTTCTAAGCTCCTACGAGCAGTACTTC

J: TRBJ2-7
size: many
V: TRBV28
length: 18
D: NA
CDR3: CATRFGQRMAPGSYEQYF
DNA: TGTGCCACCAGATTTGGTCAGCGCATGGCCCCGGGCTCCTACGAGCAGTACTTC

J: TRBJ2-3
size: many
V: TRBV5-4
length: 15
D: TRBD2
CDR3: CASSLSGGAGDTQYF
DNA: TGTGCCAGCAGTCTCAGCGGGGGGGCCGGGGATACGCAGTATTTT

J: TRBJ1-1
size: many
V: TRBV5-1
length: 13
D: NA
CDR3: CASSPPRNTEAFF
DNA: TGCGCCAGCAGCCCCCCCCGGAACACTGAAGCTTTCTTT

J: TRBJ2-3
size: NA
V: TRBV7-2
length: 14
D: TRBD2
CDR3: CASSLGGSGDTQYF
DNA: TGTGCCAGCAGCTTAGGCGGGAGCGGAGATACGCAGTATTTT

J: TRBJ2-6
size: few
V: TRBV27
length: 18
D: TRBD2
CDR3: CASTSASGSRSGANVLTF
DNA: TGTGCCAGCACATCGGCTAGCGGGAGTAGGTCTGGGGCCAACGTCCTGACTTTC

J: TRBJ1-1
size: NA
V: TRBV29-1
length: 14
D: NA
CDR3: CSVEKMAGPTEAFF
DNA: TGCAGCGTTGAAAAGATGGCGGGGCCCACTGAAGCTTTCTTT

J: TRBJ1-2
size: few
V: TRBV18
length: 15
D: NA
CDR3: CASSTNSAGENGYTF
DNA: TGTGCCAGCTCAACAAATAGCGCAGGGGAGAATGGCTACACCTTC

J: TRBJ1-4
size: NA
V: TRBV5-1
length: 14
D: TRBD1
CDR3: CASRSGQDNEKLFF
DNA: TGCGCCAGCAGGTCGGGACAGGATAATGAAAAACTGTTTTTT

J: TRBJ2-1
size: many
V: TRBV12-3/TRBV12-4
length: 14
D: NA
CDR3: CASLNVRTNNEQFF
DNA: TGTGCCAGCCTTAACGTTCGGACGAACAATGAGCAGTTCTTC

J: TRBJ2-1
size: many
V: TRBV28
length: 16
D: NA
CDR3: CASRQARTTLYNEQFF
DNA: TGTGCCAGCAGACAGGCCCGGACTACCCTATACAATGAGCAGTTCTTC

J: TRBJ2-3
size: many
V: TRBV10-3
length: 13
D: NA
CDR3: CAIGLGGTDTQYF
DNA: TGTGCCATCGGACTGGGGGGCACAGATACGCAGTATTTT

J: TRBJ2-1
size: many
V: TRBV28
length: 11
D: NA
CDR3: CASSSRLVEFF
DNA: TGTGCCAGCAGTTCCCGACTAGTGGAGTTCTTC